This T cell receptor beta chain was obtained from a study of identical twins. With respect to this clonotype: What it binds is not known.

Trimming removed 3 bases at V and 7 bases at J, with 9 bases between. There are 13 residues in the CDR3. Whole-study results and caveats: Out-of-frame alpha sequences that twins shared showed excess low generation probability.

Carrying unique molecular identifiers, the cDNA also gained a universal primer site through template switching. TCRdb reanalysed the 5' RACE reads using MiXCR and keeps one entry per CDR3 protein. The sample lists 350,000 or so distinct CDR3 sequences; about 12% were seen once. The same data also contributed to another study, on yellow fever vaccine responses in identical twins. That source notes: Reports say the vaccine T cell response in twins looked partly convergent and partly personalized.

The chain couples TRBV12-3 or TRBV12-4 to TRBJ2-2; the D is unclear. The TCR was taken from a woman aged 18-35 years in good health. Sample: CD8+ T cells sorted from blood. CDR3 region: CASSFILIGELFF. Here the CDR3 DNA reads TGTGCCAGCAGTTTTATTCTGATCGGGGAGCTGTTTTTT.